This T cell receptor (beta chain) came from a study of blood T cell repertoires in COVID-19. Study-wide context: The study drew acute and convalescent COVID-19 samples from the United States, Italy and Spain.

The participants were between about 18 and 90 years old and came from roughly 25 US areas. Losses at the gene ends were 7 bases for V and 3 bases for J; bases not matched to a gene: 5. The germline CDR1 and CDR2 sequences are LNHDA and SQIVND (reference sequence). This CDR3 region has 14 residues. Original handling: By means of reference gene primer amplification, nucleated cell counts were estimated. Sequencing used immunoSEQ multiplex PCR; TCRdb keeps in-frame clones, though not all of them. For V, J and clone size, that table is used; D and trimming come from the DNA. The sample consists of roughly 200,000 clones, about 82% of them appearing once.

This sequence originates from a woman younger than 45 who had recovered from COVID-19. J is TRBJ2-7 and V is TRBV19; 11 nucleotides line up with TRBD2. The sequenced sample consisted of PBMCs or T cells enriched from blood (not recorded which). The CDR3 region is CASKQTSGIYEQYF. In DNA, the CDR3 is TGTGCCAGTAAGCAGACTAGCGGGATCTACGAGCAGTACTTC.